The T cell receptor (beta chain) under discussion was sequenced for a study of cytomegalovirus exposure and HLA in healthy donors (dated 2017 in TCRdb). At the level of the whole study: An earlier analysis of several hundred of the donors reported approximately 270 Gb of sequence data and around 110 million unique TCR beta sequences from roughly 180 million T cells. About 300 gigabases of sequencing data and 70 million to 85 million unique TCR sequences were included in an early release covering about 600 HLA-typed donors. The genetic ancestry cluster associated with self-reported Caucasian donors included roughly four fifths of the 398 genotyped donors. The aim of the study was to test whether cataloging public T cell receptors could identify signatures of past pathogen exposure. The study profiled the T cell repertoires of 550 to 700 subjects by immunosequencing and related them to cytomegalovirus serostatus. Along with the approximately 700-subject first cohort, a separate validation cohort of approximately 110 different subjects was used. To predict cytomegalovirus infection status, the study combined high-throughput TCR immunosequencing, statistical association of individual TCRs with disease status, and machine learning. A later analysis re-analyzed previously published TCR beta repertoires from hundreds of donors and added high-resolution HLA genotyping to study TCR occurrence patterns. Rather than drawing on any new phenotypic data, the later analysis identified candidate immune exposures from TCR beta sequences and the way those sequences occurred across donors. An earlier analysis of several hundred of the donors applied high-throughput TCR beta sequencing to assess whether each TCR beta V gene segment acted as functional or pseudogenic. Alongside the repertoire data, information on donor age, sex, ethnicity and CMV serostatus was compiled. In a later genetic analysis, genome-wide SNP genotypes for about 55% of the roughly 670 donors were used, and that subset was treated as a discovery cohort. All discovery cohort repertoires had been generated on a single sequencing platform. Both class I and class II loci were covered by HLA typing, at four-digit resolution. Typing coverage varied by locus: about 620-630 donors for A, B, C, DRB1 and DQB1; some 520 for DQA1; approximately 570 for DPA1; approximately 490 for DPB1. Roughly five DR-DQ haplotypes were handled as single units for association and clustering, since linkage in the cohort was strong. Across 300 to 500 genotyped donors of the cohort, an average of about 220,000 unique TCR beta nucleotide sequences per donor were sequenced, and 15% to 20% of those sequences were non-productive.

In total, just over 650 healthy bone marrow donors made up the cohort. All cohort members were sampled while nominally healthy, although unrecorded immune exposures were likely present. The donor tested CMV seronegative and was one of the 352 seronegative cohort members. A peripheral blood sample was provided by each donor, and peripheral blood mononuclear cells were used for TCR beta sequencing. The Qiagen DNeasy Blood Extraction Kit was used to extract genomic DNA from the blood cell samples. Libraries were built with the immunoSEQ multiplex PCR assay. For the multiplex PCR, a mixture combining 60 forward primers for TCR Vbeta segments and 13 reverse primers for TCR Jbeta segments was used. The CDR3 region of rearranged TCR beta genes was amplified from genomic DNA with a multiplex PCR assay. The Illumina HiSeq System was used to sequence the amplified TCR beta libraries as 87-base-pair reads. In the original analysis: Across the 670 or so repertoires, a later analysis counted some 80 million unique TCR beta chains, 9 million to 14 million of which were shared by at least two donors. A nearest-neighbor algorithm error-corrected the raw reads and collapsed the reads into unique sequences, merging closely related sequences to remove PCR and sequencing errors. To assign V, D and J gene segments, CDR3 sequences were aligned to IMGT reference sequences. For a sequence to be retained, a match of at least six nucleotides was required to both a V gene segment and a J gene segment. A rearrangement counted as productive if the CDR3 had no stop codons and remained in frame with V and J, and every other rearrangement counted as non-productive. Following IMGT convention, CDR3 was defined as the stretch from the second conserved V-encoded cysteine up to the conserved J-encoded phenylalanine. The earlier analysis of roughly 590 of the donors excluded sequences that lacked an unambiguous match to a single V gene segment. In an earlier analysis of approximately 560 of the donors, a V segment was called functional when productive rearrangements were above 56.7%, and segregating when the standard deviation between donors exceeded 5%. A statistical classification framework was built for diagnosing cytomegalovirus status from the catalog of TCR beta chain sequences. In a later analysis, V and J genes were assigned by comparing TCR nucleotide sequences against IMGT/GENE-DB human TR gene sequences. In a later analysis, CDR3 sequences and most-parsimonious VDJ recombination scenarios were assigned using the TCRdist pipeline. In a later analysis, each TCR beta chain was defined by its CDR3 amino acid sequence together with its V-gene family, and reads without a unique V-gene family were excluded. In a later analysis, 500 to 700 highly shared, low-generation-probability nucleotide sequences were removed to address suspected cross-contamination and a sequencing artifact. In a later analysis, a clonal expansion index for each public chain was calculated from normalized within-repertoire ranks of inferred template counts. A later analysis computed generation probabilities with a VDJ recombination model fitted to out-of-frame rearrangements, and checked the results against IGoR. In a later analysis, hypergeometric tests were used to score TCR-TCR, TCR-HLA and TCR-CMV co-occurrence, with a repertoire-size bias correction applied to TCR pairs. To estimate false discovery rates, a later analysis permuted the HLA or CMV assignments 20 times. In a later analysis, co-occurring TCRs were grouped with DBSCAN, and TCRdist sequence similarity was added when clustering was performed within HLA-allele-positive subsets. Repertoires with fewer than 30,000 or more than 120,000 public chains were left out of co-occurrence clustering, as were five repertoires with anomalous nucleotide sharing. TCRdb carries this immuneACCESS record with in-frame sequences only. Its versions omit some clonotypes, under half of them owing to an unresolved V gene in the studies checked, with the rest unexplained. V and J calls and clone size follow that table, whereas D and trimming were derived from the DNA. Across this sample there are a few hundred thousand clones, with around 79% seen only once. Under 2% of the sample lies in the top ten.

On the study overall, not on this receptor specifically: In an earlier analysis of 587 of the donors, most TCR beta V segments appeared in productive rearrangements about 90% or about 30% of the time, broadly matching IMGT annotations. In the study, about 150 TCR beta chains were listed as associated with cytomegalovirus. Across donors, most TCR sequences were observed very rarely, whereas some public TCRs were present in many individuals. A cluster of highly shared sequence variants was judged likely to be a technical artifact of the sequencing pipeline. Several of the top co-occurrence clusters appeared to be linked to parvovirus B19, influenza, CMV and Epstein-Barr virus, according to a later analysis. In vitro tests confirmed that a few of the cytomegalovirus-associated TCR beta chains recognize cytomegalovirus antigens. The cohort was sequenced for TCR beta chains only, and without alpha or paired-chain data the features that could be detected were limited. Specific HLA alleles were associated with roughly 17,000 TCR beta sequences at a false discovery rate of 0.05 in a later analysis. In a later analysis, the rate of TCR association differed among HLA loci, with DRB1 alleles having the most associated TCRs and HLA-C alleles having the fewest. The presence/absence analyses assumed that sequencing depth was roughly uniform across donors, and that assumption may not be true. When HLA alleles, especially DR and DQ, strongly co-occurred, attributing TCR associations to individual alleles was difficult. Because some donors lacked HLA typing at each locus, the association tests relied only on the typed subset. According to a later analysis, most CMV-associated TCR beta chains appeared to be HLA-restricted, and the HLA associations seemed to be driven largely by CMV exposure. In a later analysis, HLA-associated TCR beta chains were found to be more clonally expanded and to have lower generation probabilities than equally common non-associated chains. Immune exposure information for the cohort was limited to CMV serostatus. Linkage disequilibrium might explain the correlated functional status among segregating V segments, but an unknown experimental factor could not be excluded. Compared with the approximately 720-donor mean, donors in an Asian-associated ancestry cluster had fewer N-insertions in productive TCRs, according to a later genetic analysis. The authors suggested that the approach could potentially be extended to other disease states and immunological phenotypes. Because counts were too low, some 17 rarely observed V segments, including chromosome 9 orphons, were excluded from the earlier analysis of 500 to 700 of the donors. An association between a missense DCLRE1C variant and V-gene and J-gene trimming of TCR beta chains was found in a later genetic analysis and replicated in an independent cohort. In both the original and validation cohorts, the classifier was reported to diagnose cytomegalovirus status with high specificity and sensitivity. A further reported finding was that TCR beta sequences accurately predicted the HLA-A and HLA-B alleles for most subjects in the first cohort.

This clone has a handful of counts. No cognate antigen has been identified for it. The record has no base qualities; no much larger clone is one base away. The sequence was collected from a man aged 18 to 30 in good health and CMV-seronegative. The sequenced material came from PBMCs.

The DNA reads TGTGCCAGCAGTCCCAATCTAGACCCCGGGGAGCTGTTTTTT. Translated, it reads CASSPNLDPGELFF. The sequence is built from TRBV27 and TRBJ2-2, with the identity of the D gene unclear. V is clipped by 5 bases and J by 6 bases, and the sequence between their germline boundaries is 13 bases long. The germline V gene (reference sequence) sets CDR1 to MNHEY and CDR2 to SMNVEV. The CDR3 measures 14 amino acids from cysteine to phenylalanine. Only the CDR3 portion is preserved as DNA: 42 bases, with reading frame beginning at the first base.